Shown below are 14 T cell receptor beta chains from a single sample sequenced in a study of shared clonotypes between healthy human individuals. The data were produced by immunoSEQ multiplex PCR, yet TCRdb's version contains in-frame clones alone and is incomplete. The sample contains 110,000 or so clones, around two thirds of which appear only once. What was sequenced was memory CD8+ T cells sorted from blood. The subset was: CD45RO+ cells pooled with CCR7-negative TemRA cells. The receptors were gathered from a woman under 40 in good health.

The CDR3 loop is CASSEGVAGGVNEQFF. The CDR3 DNA sequence: TGTGCCAGCAGTGAGGGGGTAGCGGGAGGGGTAAATGAGCAGTTCTTC. V and J are TRBV2 and TRBJ2-1, with 11 bases matching TRBD2. The CDR3 sequence is 16 residues long. Trimming cost V 3 bases and J 7 bases; bases outside gene matches: 8. The germline V gene encodes CDR1 SNHLY and CDR2 FYNNEI.

The J gene is TRBJ1-1, the V gene TRBV7-6; weak D call: TRBD1 (6 bases). The ends were cut back, 4 bases at V and 4 bases at J, with 16 bases in the middle. The CDR3 length is 15 residues. CDR1 is SGHVS and CDR2 is FNYEAQ in the germline V gene. The CDR3 loop is CASSYDGGLGTEAFF. DNA of the CDR3: TGTGCCAGCAGCTACGACGGGGGGCTGGGCACTGAAGCTTTCTTT.

The V and J genes are TRBV5-1 and TRBJ1-4, with 10 positions matching TRBD1. V lost 4 bases, J lost 8 bases, and 14 bases stayed unmatched. The CDR3 consists of 17 residues. Germline V CDR1 and CDR2: SGHRS, YFSETQ. The CDR3 sequence: CASSETGTGALGEKLFF. The CDR3 DNA reads as TGCGCCAGCAGCGAAACCGGGACAGGGGCTTTAGGAGAAAAACTGTTTTTT.

This clone was seen a single time. The genes are TRBV28 and TRBJ1-3; D unclear. The V gene's germline CDR1 is MDHEN and CDR2 SYDVKM. The CDR3 loop spans 17 amino acids. V lost 5 bases and J 0 bases, leaving 17 bases between the germline ends. The chain's CDR3 is CASSNLWQLLSGNTIYF. CDR3 sequence (DNA): TGTGCCAGCAGTAACCTATGGCAGCTTCTCTCTGGAAACACCATATATTTT.

The chain carries TRBV27 and TRBJ2-5; 7 nucleotides match TRBD2. The CDR3 totals 17 residues. With 5 bases clipped from V and 0 bases from J, the junction kept 12 bases outside the gene matches. Germline lookup yields CDR1 MNHEY and CDR2 SMNVEV (reference sequence). The CDR3 DNA follows: TGTGCCAGCAGTCCGGGGGGTCAGGGAGTCTACCAAGAGACCCAGTACTTC. The encoded protein is CASSPGGQGVYQETQYF.

V usage is TRBV7-9 and J usage is TRBJ1-1; tentatively, D is TRBD1 (5 bases). This CDR3 contains 15 residues. Germline CDR1 and CDR2: SEHNR and FQNEAQ (reference sequence). Trimming stripped 6 bases from V and 4 bases from J, with 18 bases between. The CDR3 nucleotides read TGTGCCAGCAGTGGAGAGACAGAATCCCGCACTGAAGCTTTCTTT. It encodes CASSGETESRTEAFF.

V and J are TRBV7-9 and TRBJ1-4; unclear D gene. CDR1 is SEHNR, CDR2 FQNEAQ, per germline (reference sequence). With 0 bases removed from V and 6 bases from J, the gap between germline ends came to 5 bases. This CDR3 contains 13 residues. The DNA of the CDR3 is TGTGCCAGCAGCTTAGCCGTTTATGAAAAACTGTTTTTT. It encodes CASSLAVYEKLFF.

This chain uses TRBV11-2 with TRBJ1-3, with D hard to call. The germline V gene encodes CDR1 SGHAT and CDR2 FQNNGV. The CDR3 has 15 amino acids. The germline V and J ends were trimmed by 8 bases and 0 bases, with 14 bases remaining between them. As DNA, the CDR3 is TGTGCCAGCGTCAGACTGCTCTCCTCTGGAAACACCATATATTTT. The encoded protein is CASVRLLSSGNTIYF.

The sample holds a few counts of this clone. The J gene is TRBJ1-6, the V gene TRBV25-1; 7 bases agree with TRBD1. This CDR3 region has 16 residues. Germline CDR1 and CDR2: MGHDK and SYGVNS. The ends lost 3 bases at V and 6 bases at J; junction bases unmatched: 8. CDR3 DNA sequence: TGTGCCAGCAGTGATTGGACAGGATTTGGTAATTCACCCCTCCACTTT. It yields the protein CASSDWTGFGNSPLHF.

This clone was found many times. Different DNA sequences within this sample yield the same CDR3. The chain employs TRBV4-1 and TRBJ1-5, with D possibly being TRBD1 (5 bases). The V gene's germline CDR1 is MGHRA and CDR2 YSYEKL. The CDR3 covers 14 residues. Trimming stripped 4 bases from V and 4 bases from J, with 11 bases between. The CDR3 DNA reads TGCGCCAGCAGCCCGTCGCGGGGGAATCAGCCCCAGCATTTT. This gives the protein CASSPSRGNQPQHF.

The chain combines TRBV11-2 with TRBJ2-7; 8 bases align to TRBD1. V was clipped by 3 bases and J by 5 bases; unmatched bases: 9. Germline V gives CDR1 SGHAT, CDR2 FQNNGV. The CDR3 runs 15 residues. CDR3 residues: CASSFVWTGWNEQYF. In nucleotides, the CDR3 is TGTGCCAGCAGCTTTGTGTGGACAGGGTGGAACGAGCAGTACTTC.

This chain joins TRBV27 and TRBJ1-4; 8 bases match TRBD1. The V segment lost 4 bases and the J segment 2 bases; nucleotides outside the gene matches: 18. This CDR3 spans 20 amino acids. Germline-derived CDR1 and CDR2 are MNHEY and SMNVEV (reference sequence). DNA for the CDR3: TGTGCCAGCAGTTCTTCCCCCGTCGGACAGGGTTCTAGGACTAATGAAAAACTGTTTTTT. Residues: CASSSSPVGQGSRTNEKLFF.

This clone was seen once. The chain employs TRBV4-1 and TRBJ2-2; the match to TRBD2 covers 11 bases. J was trimmed by 3 bases and V by 1 base; bases with no gene match: 1. CDR1 and CDR2 from the germline V gene are MGHRA and YSYEKL. CDR3 length: 16 amino acids. The CDR3 DNA reads TGCGCCAGCAGCCAAGGTAGCGGGGGGGACACCGGGGAGCTGTTTTTT. Encoded protein: CASSQGSGGDTGELFF.

The chain carries TRBV25-1 and TRBJ2-5, with D uncertain. The DNA end lines up better with TRBJ2-7; the J call may be wrong. CDR3 length: 15 residues. Germline V CDR1 and CDR2: MGHDK, SYGVNS. In nucleotides, the CDR3 is TGTGCCAGCAGTGAAAGCTACGTCAGCTCCTACGAGCAGTACTTC. This gives the protein CASSESYVSSYEQYF.